The subject of this entry is one T cell receptor beta chain. Seattle-derived patients entered the study during active infection and were followed longitudinally. The data originate from a study of blood T cell repertoires in COVID-19. Overall study context: Samples came from the United States, Italy and Spain, spanning acute and convalescent COVID-19.

Sequencing was performed with immunoSEQ multiplex PCR; in TCRdb, only in-frame clones are kept and a portion is missing. The sample has 200,000 to 250,000 clones; 86% are singletons. V was clipped by 4 bases and J by 8 bases; unmatched bases: 7. The CDR3 has 16 residues. Germline V gives CDR1 LNHDA, CDR2 SQIVND (reference sequence). The sequence was obtained from a woman in her forties or fifties with COVID-19, enrolled during active disease. The chain links TRBV19 to TRBJ2-3, with 15 bases identical to TRBD2. The material sequenced was peripheral blood. CDR3 coding DNA: TGTGCCAGTAGTACCCGGACTAGCGGGGGGGCCGGTACGCAGTATTTT. Translating gives CASSTRTSGGAGTQYF.